This T cell receptor beta chain was profiled in a study of cytomegalovirus exposure and HLA in healthy donors. Study outcomes and limitations: A few chains tied to CMV proved CMV antigen-specific in vitro.

The PCR was carried out with 60 Vbeta primers and 13 Jbeta primers. TCRdb keeps only in-frame clones here, not all; method: immunoSEQ multiplex PCR. The data contain 140,000 or so clones, roughly 87% of them singletons. Notes on this clone: Its antigen is not identified.

V shed 3 bases, J shed 3 bases, and the junction held 5 bases outside the gene matches. The CDR3 sequence is 15 residues long. Germline CDR1 is LGHNA and CDR2 is YNFKEQ. The source material was PBMCs. This TCR was recovered from a woman in her thirties or forties in good health and CMV-seronegative. The V gene is TRBV4-2, the J gene TRBJ1-1, with 9 bases matching TRBD1. The CDR3 sequence: CASSHVGQGYTEAFF. The CDR3 DNA reads as TGTGCCAGCAGCCACGTGGGACAGGGCTACACTGAAGCTTTCTTT.